Listed below are T cell receptor beta chains from one sample, sequenced in a study of blood T cell repertoires in COVID-19. TCRdb keeps only in-frame clones here, not all; method: immunoSEQ multiplex PCR. The sample comprises under 300,000 clones, 75% to 90% of which are singletons, and 4% to 5% rests with the top ten. The sample taken for sequencing was peripheral blood. The receptors here all came from a woman aged 40 to 49 who had recovered from COVID-19. Each CDR3 is given with its conserved first and last residue. The order of the fields is clone size, J gene, V gene, D gene, CDR3 protein, CDR3 DNA. A D gene is named only where the DNA matches it firmly. Clone size is given for some rows only: seen once, a few or many times, or a class if the clone is expanded.

once | TRBJ1-3 | TRBV19 | . | CASSDPRTASGNTIYF | TGTGCCAGTAGTGACCCTCGGACAGCCTCTGGAAACACCATATATTTT
. | TRBJ1-1 | TRBV3-1/TRBV3-2 | . | CASSHKGAGTEAFF | TGTGCCAGCAGCCATAAGGGCGCGGGTACTGAAGCTTTCTTT
. | TRBJ2-1 | TRBV10-3 | TRBD1 | CAISETDRDPQFF | TGTGCCATCAGTGAGACCGACAGGGACCCCCAGTTCTTC
. | TRBJ2-1 | TRBV19 | . | CASSRIAGGQFF | TGTGCCAGTAGCCGTATAGCCGGCGGGCAGTTCTTC
. | TRBJ1-1 | TRBV3-1/TRBV3-2 | . | CASSQEVRGGKAFF | TGTGCCAGCAGCCAAGAAGTTAGGGGCGGAAAAGCTTTCTTT
. | TRBJ1-6 | TRBV6-1 | TRBD1 | CASSETGGGNSPLHF | TGTGCCAGCAGTGAAACAGGGGGCGGGAATTCACCCCTCCACTTT
. | TRBJ1-1 | TRBV6-4 | . | CASSEPTGGGTEAFF | TGTGCCAGCAGTGAACCGACAGGAGGTGGGACTGAAGCTTTCTTT
. | TRBJ1-6 | TRBV10-1 | . | CASIMRPGNSPLHF | TGCGCCAGCATAATGCGTCCGGGTAATTCACCCCTCCACTTT
. | TRBJ2-3 | TRBV6-2/TRBV6-3 | . | CASSSNRVADTQYF | TGTGCCAGCAGTTCCAATAGAGTGGCAGATACGCAGTATTTT
. | TRBJ2-5 | TRBV28 | . | CASRTLDEGQYF | TGTGCCAGCAGAACTTTGGACGAGGGCCAGTACTTC
. | TRBJ1-6 | TRBV28 | . | CASSGSNSPLHF | TGTGCCAGCAGTGGCAGTAATTCACCCCTCCACTTT
. | TRBJ2-1 | TRBV11-2 | TRBD1 | CASSRDRGHLNEQFF | TGTGCCAGCAGCCGAGACAGGGGTCACCTCAATGAGCAGTTCTTC
. | TRBJ1-5 | TRBV16 | . | CASSQTSGGSNQPQHF | TGTGCCAGCAGCCAAACAAGCGGAGGTAGCAATCAGCCCCAGCATTTT
. | TRBJ2-3 | TRBV27 | . | CAVQDYRTDTQYF | TGTGCCGTACAGGACTACCGAACAGATACGCAGTATTTT
once | TRBJ2-2 | TRBV19 | TRBD2 | CASTRWLAGEYTGELFF | TGTGCCAGTACCCGGTGGCTAGCGGGAGAGTACACCGGGGAGCTGTTTTTT
few | TRBJ2-3 | TRBV12-3/TRBV12-4 | TRBD2 | CASSLASGTSLYF | TGTGCCAGCAGTTTAGCTTCCGGGACTAGCTTATATTTT